The clone carrying this T cell receptor beta chain was seen a few times. The antigen remains unidentified. The data derive from a study of T-cell reconstitution after alpha-beta-depleted transplantation in children. Points from the study as a whole: One year after transplant, T-cell counts and diversity came mostly from newly produced T cells. Some patients owed their high day-60 TCRbeta diversity to surviving recipient T cells and thymic progenitors. In patients about two months after transplant, alpha-beta T cells reportedly arose from several hundred expanded graft clones.

The V segment lost 5 bases and the J segment 2 bases; nucleotides outside the gene matches: 9. Germline loops: CDR1 SGHAT, CDR2 FQNNGV. CDR3 length: 17 residues. Library preparation (for TCRbeta) was performed with unique molecular identifiers. In TCRdb, the PCR reads were re-called with MiXCR into one record per CDR3 protein. The table lists about 300,000 distinct CDR3 sequences, approximately 7.3% of them singletons. The chain links TRBV11-2 to TRBJ2-5, with 12 bases aligning to TRBD2. The specimen was peripheral blood, collected 360 days after TCRalphabeta/CD19-depleted stem cell transplant. This clonotype was obtained from a female patient aged 2-15 years who had a stem cell transplant for Fanconi anemia, so the T cells may come from the graft donor. CDR3 loop: CASSLPPLAGGQETQYF. The DNA of the CDR3 is TGTGCCAGCAGCCTCCCACCTCTAGCGGGGGGGCAAGAGACCCAGTACTTC. Using reference TRBV11-2 and TRBJ2-5 for the parts outside the CDR3, the full variable domain is EAGVAQSPRYKIIEKRQSVAFWCNPISGHATLYWYQQILGQGPKLLIQFQNNGVVDDSQLPKDRFSAERLKGVDSTLKIQPAKLEDSAVYLCASSLPPLAGGQETQYFGPGTRLLVL.